The clone carrying this TCR beta chain has just a few counts. These data belong to a study of blood T cells in healthy people across ages. The authors ran a second PCR of about 7 to 12 cycles using a sample-barcoded 5' primer and a J-beta primer mix. One entry per CDR3 protein, called by TCRdb with MiXCR from the 5' RACE reads. The sample holds 750,000 or so distinct CDR3 sequences, 20% to 25% seen once. Germline V gene data show CDR1 as MNHNY and CDR2 as SVGAGI (reference sequence). V shed 7 bases and J 3 bases; nucleotides not matched to a gene: 6. The CDR3 loop spans 14 amino acids. These data also featured in a second study, about T cells of mothers and their children.

The TCR was taken from a boy younger than 18 in good health. Sequencing was done on a sample of blood. The chain links TRBV6-6 to TRBJ1-5, with TRBD1 matching over 7 bases. CDR3 sequence: CASTKGTDNQPQHF. DNA of the CDR3: TGTGCCAGCACCAAGGGGACAGACAATCAGCCCCAGCATTTT.